The clone carrying this TCR beta chain was detected only a few times. Its antigen remains unidentified. This sample is drawn from a study of beta chain features in type 1 diabetes. The study's findings and limits: TCRB CDR3 length was moderately but significantly reduced in all four CD4+ subsets of Type 1 diabetes patients. Reads derived from cDNA could over-represent cells showing high TCR expression.

J lost 2 bases, V lost 6 bases, and 5 bases had no gene match. This CDR3 contains 14 residues. Germline lookup yields CDR1 SNHLY and CDR2 FYNNEI. On average, the one heparinised blood draw given by each donor was approximately 120 mL. Investigators reverse transcribed all isolated RNA, so they sequenced expressed TCRB transcripts. The average read count of naive, central memory and regulatory T cell samples was approximately 3.5 million. TCRdb's copy holds only in-frame clones and misses some; the assay was immunoSEQ multiplex PCR. The sample has roughly 100,000 clones, roughly 28% seen once; the top ten hold 0.53%.

The sample was central memory CD4+ T cells from blood. This chain joins TRBV2 and TRBJ2-5; 8 bases line up with TRBD2. The clonotype originates from a woman aged 18-35 years with type 1 diabetes. The CDR3 sequence is CASSAGTRQETQYF. DNA of the CDR3: TGTGCCAGCAGCGCCGGGACTAGACAAGAGACCCAGTACTTC.